Following are 22 T cell receptor beta chains from one sample sequenced in a study of regulatory T cells in long-lasting Graves disease. iRepertoire HTBI primers and Arm-PCR of CDR3 regions built TCR beta libraries. MiXCR was run by TCRdb on the multiplex PCR reads, yielding one entry per CDR3 protein. The sample shows about 530,000 distinct CDR3 sequences, more than 15% of them seen only once. Time point defined: newly diagnosed GD, antithyroid drugs for less than 3 months. Construction of the TCR library relied on RNA isolated from PBMCs. The sample also formed part of further work on T cells in Graves' hyperthyroidism and ophthalmopathy.

The sequencing here drew on peripheral blood mononuclear cells (PBMCs), taken at new diagnosis, from a patient treated with antithyroid drugs. The receptors come from a woman aged 40-65 years with Graves disease.

In its sample, this clonotype was seen a few times. The chain joins TRBV25-1 to TRBJ2-3, with 14 bases fitting TRBD2. Germline V gene sequence: CDR1 MGHDK, CDR2 SYGVNS. CDR3 length: 15 residues. V lost 6 bases, J lost 2 bases, and 1 base stayed unmatched. The CDR3 region is CASRTSGGVTDTQYF. DNA for the CDR3: TGTGCCAGCAGGACTAGCGGGGGGGTCACAGATACGCAGTATTTT.

This clonotype was counted only a few times. A far larger clone differs by one base, so this is likely a read error. The genes are TRBV6-2 or TRBV6-3 and TRBJ2-7; 11 bases match TRBD2. This CDR3 is 15 amino acids long. The V gene end was trimmed by 5 bases and the J gene end by 7 bases; junction bases not matched to a gene: 10. Germline CDR1 is MNHEY and CDR2 is SVGEGT. The CDR3 here is CASSENSGGAYEQYF. The CDR3 DNA reads as TGTGCCAGCAGTGAAAATAGCGGGGGGGCATATGAGCAGTACTTC.

This clonotype was found many times. The V and J genes are TRBV2 and TRBJ2-1; D is ambiguous. V shed 10 bases and J shed 11 bases, with 6 bases lying between them. This CDR3 has 8 amino acids. Germline CDR1 is SNHLY and CDR2 is FYNNEI. Here the CDR3 reads CAKNQQFF. CDR3 bases: TGTGCCAAAAACCAGCAGTTCTTC.

The table lists this clonotype with many counts. The V and J genes are TRBV7-2 and TRBJ2-5; 7 nucleotides line up with TRBD1. CDR1 SGHTA and CDR2 FQGNSA come from the germline V gene. V shed 3 bases, J shed 2 bases, and the junction held 18 bases outside the gene matches. The CDR3 extends over 19 amino acids. CDR3 amino acids: CASSLRGPGATFIQETQYF. The CDR3 DNA reads TGTGCCAGCAGCTTGAGGGGGCCAGGGGCGACCTTCATACAAGAGACCCAGTACTTC. The full variable domain, completed using reference TRBV7-2 and TRBJ2-5, is GAGVSQSPSNKVTEKGKDVELRCDPISGHTALYWYRQSLGQGLEFLIYFQGNSAPDKSGLPSDRFSAERTGGSVSTLTIQRTQQEDSAVYLCASSLRGPGATFIQETQYFGPGTRLLVL.

This clonotype was seen a handful of times. DNA for the CDR3: TGTGCTAGTGGTTTGGAAGGGATCAATGAGCAGTTCTTC. Amino acid sequence: CASGLEGINEQFF. The gene calls are TRBV12-5 and TRBJ2-1; D is unclear. There are 13 residues in the CDR3. Germline lookup yields CDR1 LGHNT and CDR2 FRNRAP. Trimming pared 1 base from V and 6 bases from J, leaving 7 bases between.

The J gene is TRBJ2-6, the V gene TRBV5-1; D ambiguous. This CDR3 comprises 15 residues. The V end lost 1 base, the J end lost 1 base, and 6 bases lay between the germline ends. CDR1 is SGHRS, CDR2 YFSETQ, per germline. The chain's CDR3 is CASSLWGSGANVLTF. CDR3 DNA: TGCGCCAGCAGCTTGTGGGGTTCTGGGGCCAACGTCCTGACTTTC.

This clonotype came up many times. V and J are TRBV12-3 or TRBV12-4 and TRBJ2-3; 8 bases match TRBD2. There are 16 residues in the CDR3. After removal of 1 base from V and 5 bases from J, the junction contained 8 bases not matched to a gene. DNA for the CDR3: TGTGCCAGCAGTTTAGGCCCAGCGGGGGTACTAGATACGCAGTATTTT. Translating it yields CASSLGPAGVLDTQYF.

The sample holds many counts of this clonotype. The chain joins TRBV3-1 to TRBJ2-7; D unresolved. The CDR3 runs 12 residues. Between the trimmed V and J ends, which lost 0 bases and 7 bases, there was a span of 7 bases. Germline loops: CDR1 LGHDT, CDR2 YNNKEL (reference sequence). The CDR3 loop is CASSQEVAEQYF. In DNA, the CDR3 is TGTGCCAGCAGCCAAGAGGTTGCGGAGCAGTACTTC.

In this sample, this clonotype turned up many times. The V call is TRBV3-1, the J call TRBJ2-5; 7 nucleotides align to TRBD2. Germline lookup yields CDR1 LGHDT and CDR2 YNNKEL (reference sequence). The CDR3 extends over 15 amino acids. J was trimmed by 1 base and V by 1 base; bases with no gene match: 3. The CDR3 here is CASSQVSGVQETQYF. DNA of the CDR3: TGTGCCAGCAGCCAAGTCAGCGGGGTCCAAGAGACCCAGTACTTC.

This rearrangement joins TRBV18 to TRBJ1-6, with D uncertain. Germline V CDR1 and CDR2: KGHSH, LQKENI. The length of the CDR3 is 17 residues. Trimming stripped 5 bases from V and 9 bases from J, with 23 bases between. Here the CDR3 DNA reads TGTGCCAGCTCATCATTCGGCGCCGGACCAAATAGTTCACCCCTCCACTTT. It yields the protein CASSSFGAGPNSSPLHF.

This chain links TRBV5-5 with TRBJ2-1; D unclear. Trimming removed 4 bases at V and 4 bases at J, with 18 bases between. The CDR3 totals 16 residues. The germline V gene has CDR1 SGHKS and CDR2 YYEKEE (reference sequence). CDR3 region: CASSPPGPQPYNEQFF. Here the CDR3 DNA reads TGTGCCAGCAGCCCCCCGGGCCCCCAACCTTACAATGAGCAGTTCTTC.

The chain uses TRBV4-1 and TRBJ2-1; D is perhaps TRBD1 or TRBD2 (5 bases each). This CDR3 has 15 residues. V gave up 3 bases and J gave up 12 bases, with 21 bases separating them. In germline, CDR1 is MGHRA, CDR2 YSYEKL. The CDR3 here is CASSQGPSGADGQFF. The CDR3 DNA is TGCGCCAGCAGCCAGGGGCCCTCCGGGGCGGATGGGCAGTTCTTC.

This clonotype was observed many times. The genes are TRBV3-1 and TRBJ1-1; D not certain. V lost 8 bases and J lost 3, with 13 bases in between. Per germline, CDR1 LGHDT and CDR2 YNNKEL (reference sequence). The CDR3 extends over 13 amino acids. The CDR3 loop reads CASLRAGDTEAFF. The CDR3 region has the DNA TGTGCCAGCTTGAGAGCTGGGGACACTGAAGCTTTCTTT. The variable domain in full, with the rest retrieved from reference TRBV3-1 and TRBJ1-1, is DTAVSQTPKYLVTQMGNDKSIKCEQNLGHDTMYWYKQDSKKFLKIMFSYNNKELIINETVPNRFSPKSPDKAHLNLHINSLELGDSAVYFCASLRAGDTEAFFGQGTRLTVV.

This clonotype appeared many times. Germline and junction disagree at one end, which may indicate a read error. V gene TRBV7-9 combines with J gene TRBJ2-1; D ambiguous. CDR1 is SEHNR, CDR2 FQNEAQ, per germline (reference sequence). CDR3 length equals 13 residues. CDR3 residues: CASSLDGYNEQFF. The CDR3 bases are TGCGCCAGCAGCTTGGACGGCTACAATGAGCAGTTCTTC.

This clonotype was counted many times. This chain uses TRBV3-1 with TRBJ2-7; D remains unclear. The CDR3 has 14 residues. The germline V gene encodes CDR1 LGHDT and CDR2 YNNKEL (reference sequence). V was cut by 1 base and J by 3 bases, with 10 bases left in between. The CDR3 here is CASSQGATLYEQYF. CDR3 nucleotides: TGTGCCAGCAGCCAAGGAGCCACCCTCTACGAGCAGTACTTC.

The chain is built from TRBV5-1 and TRBJ1-4; 10 nucleotides match TRBD1. CDR3 length: 14 residues. Per germline, CDR1 SGHRS and CDR2 YFSETQ. The junction had 6 bases not matched to a gene; V was cut back by 5 bases and J by 8 bases. The DNA of the CDR3 is TGCGCCAGCAGGGCGACAGGGGGCGGCGAAAAACTGTTTTTT. This translates into CASRATGGGEKLFF.

In the case of this clonotype: A much larger clone lies one base from this, so it may be a read error. This chain links TRBV30 with TRBJ1-5, with D uncertain. Deletions cut 1 base from V and 5 bases from J, with 9 bases between. The CDR3 is made up of 13 amino acids. Germline V gene sequence: CDR1 GTSNPN, CDR2 SVGIG (reference sequence). CDR3 coding DNA: TGTGCCTGGAGTGGGCAGGTATATCAGCCCCAGCATTTT. Its translation is CAWSGQVYQPQHF.

There are a few counts of this clonotype. V usage is TRBV30 and J usage is TRBJ2-3, with D tentatively TRBD1 or TRBD2 (5 bases each). V gave up 5 bases and J gave up 5 bases, with 14 bases separating them. The germline gives CDR1 GTSNPN, CDR2 SVGIG (reference sequence). The length of the CDR3 is 13 residues. CDR3 protein: CAWAVGVGDTQYF. DNA for the CDR3: TGTGCCTGGGCAGTGGGGGTAGGAGATACGCAGTATTTT. Drawing the rest from reference TRBV30 and TRBJ2-3, the complete variable domain is SQTIHQWPATLVQPVGSPLSLECTVEGTSNPNLYWYRQAAGRGLQLLFYSVGIGQISSEVPQNLSASRPQDRQFILSSKKLLLSDSGFYLCAWAVGVGDTQYFGPGTRLTVL.

This clonotype appeared many times. The gene calls are TRBV12-3 or TRBV12-4 and TRBJ1-1; no reliable D call. Trimming removed 8 bases at V and 8 bases at J, with 12 bases between. The CDR3 consists of 11 residues. CDR3 sequence: CASSVGREAFF. The CDR3 nucleotides read TGTGCCAGCTCAGTGGGGAGGGAAGCTTTCTTT.

This clonotype was seen at least ten times. The chain has TRBV3-1 and TRBJ2-7; 9 positions match TRBD1. V dropped 4 bases and J dropped 5; count of bases not matched to a gene: 9. Germline lookup yields CDR1 LGHDT and CDR2 YNNKEL (reference sequence). This CDR3 is built from 15 residues. The CDR3 is CASSPSGTGTHEQYF. Written as DNA, the CDR3 is TGTGCCAGCAGCCCCTCGGGGACAGGGACACACGAGCAGTACTTC.

This clonotype was detected only a few times. The CDR3 loop is CASSFRLAGGNTGELFF. CDR3 coding DNA: TGTGCCAGTAGTTTTCGACTAGCGGGGGGGAACACCGGGGAGCTGTTTTTT. This chain links TRBV19 with TRBJ2-2; 13 bases map to TRBD2. V shed 5 bases, J shed 1 base, and the junction held 4 bases outside the gene matches. This CDR3 region has 17 residues. The V gene's germline CDR1 is LNHDA and CDR2 SQIVND (reference sequence).

The chain combines TRBV7-9 with TRBJ2-2, with 7 bases matching TRBD1. Per the germline V gene, CDR1 is SEHNR and CDR2 is FQNEAQ (reference sequence). V was clipped by 5 bases and J by 6 bases; unmatched bases: 3. The CDR3 loop spans 13 amino acids. CDR3 region: CASSPTGPGELFF. The DNA of the CDR3 is TGTGCCAGCAGCCCGACAGGGCCCGGGGAGCTGTTTTTT.